A selection of T cell receptor beta chains follows, all from one sample in a study of OX40 agonist ivuxolimab in advanced cancers. The table came from immunoSEQ multiplex PCR; TCRdb's copy has only in-frame clones and leaves some out. The sample holds 90,000 to 100,000 clones, about 80% seen once. Sequencing used CD4+ or CD8+ T cells sorted from blood, obtained in a trial of the OX40 agonist ivuxolimab. Every receptor here comes from an adult with an advanced solid tumor such as melanoma, head and neck, liver or kidney cancer. Each CDR3 is given with its conserved first and last residue. Each record gives: D gene, clone size, J gene, V gene, CDR3 DNA, CDR3 protein. D genes are given only for firm matches. The size field is filled for only some rows; it gives once, few, many or a size class.

D: TRBD2; size: NA; J: TRBJ2-1; V: TRBV30; DNA: TGTGCCTGGGAGATTAGCTGGGAGGGTGGTGAGCAGTTCTTC; CDR3: CAWEISWEGGEQFF
D: TRBD2; size: few; J: TRBJ2-5; V: TRBV4-1; DNA: TGCGCCAGCAGCCAAGATGAAACTAGCGGGGGGCGGTACCAAGAGACCCAGTACTTC; CDR3: CASSQDETSGGRYQETQYF
D: TRBD2; size: NA; J: TRBJ2-1; V: TRBV18; DNA: TGTGCCAGCTCACTCGCAAGACTAGCGGGAGGGGAGGAGCAGTTCTTC; CDR3: CASSLARLAGGEEQFF
D: NA; size: NA; J: TRBJ2-3; V: TRBV21-1; DNA: TGTGCCAGCAGCAAAGGTCCGGCGGGGGGGACAGATACGCAGTATTTT; CDR3: CASSKGPAGGTDTQYF
D: NA; size: NA; J: TRBJ2-1; V: TRBV5-1; DNA: TGCGCCAGCGGGGCGGGCCACGCCTACAATGAGCAGTTCTTC; CDR3: CASGAGHAYNEQFF
D: TRBD1; size: NA; J: TRBJ2-1; V: TRBV6-5; DNA: TGTGCCAGCAACCCCAGGACAGGGGGGAATGAGCAGTTCTTC; CDR3: CASNPRTGGNEQFF
D: TRBD1; size: few; J: TRBJ2-6; V: TRBV14; DNA: TGTGCCAGCAGCGGGGACAGCCTGGCCAACGTCCTGACTTTC; CDR3: CASSGDSLANVLTF
D: NA; size: NA; J: TRBJ1-1; V: TRBV7-2; DNA: TGTGCCAGCAGCTTAAGTGGTGACACTGAAGCTTTCTTT; CDR3: CASSLSGDTEAFF
D: NA; size: NA; J: TRBJ1-3; V: TRBV6-5; DNA: TGTGCCAGCAGTTACGCTACGGACAGCTCTGGAAACACCATATATTTT; CDR3: CASSYATDSSGNTIYF
D: NA; size: NA; J: TRBJ2-2; V: TRBV19; DNA: TGTGCCAGTAGTATAAAGGGAGGCACCGGGGAGCTGTTTTTT; CDR3: CASSIKGGTGELFF
D: NA; size: NA; J: TRBJ1-1; V: TRBV12-5; DNA: TGTGCTAGTGGCTTGGGCTTCTCAAACACTGAAGCTTTCTTT; CDR3: CASGLGFSNTEAFF
D: NA; size: once; J: TRBJ2-3; V: TRBV6-4; DNA: TGTGCCAGCAGTGACGGGGCAGGGGTCTCAGATACGCAGTATTTT; CDR3: CASSDGAGVSDTQYF
D: NA; size: NA; J: TRBJ1-2; V: TRBV5-1; DNA: TGCGCCAGCAGCTTGGCCTTCGGCAGTCCTAGCTACACCTTC; CDR3: CASSLAFGSPSYTF
D: NA; size: NA; J: TRBJ1-1; V: TRBV7-2; DNA: TGTGCCAGCAGCTTAGCGCGGGGAATGAACACTGAAGCTTTCTTT; CDR3: CASSLARGMNTEAFF
D: TRBD1; size: once; J: TRBJ1-1; V: TRBV5-1; DNA: TGCGCCAGCAGCTTCCCCCAGGACAGGGGGCGTGAGAAAGCTTTCTTT; CDR3: CASSFPQDRGREKAFF
D: TRBD2; size: NA; J: TRBJ2-1; V: TRBV6-1; DNA: TGTGCCAGCAGTCAGCGGGGGATGGGGTACAATGAGCAGTTCTTC; CDR3: CASSQRGMGYNEQFF
D: NA; size: NA; J: TRBJ2-1; V: TRBV28; DNA: TGTGCCAGCAGTACCCTTATGGAGGACCAGCAGTTCTTC; CDR3: CASSTLMEDQQFF
D: NA; size: NA; J: TRBJ2-3; V: TRBV11-2; DNA: TGTGCCAGCAGCTCCCGGGGAAAGGGGTCGGATACGCAGTATTTT; CDR3: CASSSRGKGSDTQYF
D: TRBD1; size: once; J: TRBJ1-2; V: TRBV18; DNA: TGTGCCAGCTCCCCTCTGAGGACAGGGGTTAACTATGGCTACACCTTC; CDR3: CASSPLRTGVNYGYTF
D: NA; size: few; J: TRBJ1-5; V: TRBV6-6; DNA: TGTGCCAGCAGGGACAGTTTCAATCAGCCCCAGCATTTT; CDR3: CASRDSFNQPQHF
D: TRBD1; size: NA; J: TRBJ1-2; V: TRBV19; DNA: TGTGCCAGTAGTCCCGGGACAGGGGGCTATGGCTACACCTTC; CDR3: CASSPGTGGYGYTF
D: TRBD1; size: few; J: TRBJ2-2; V: TRBV7-3; DNA: TGTGCCAGCAGCTCTCGACAGGGATCCACCGGGGAGCTGTTTTTT; CDR3: CASSSRQGSTGELFF